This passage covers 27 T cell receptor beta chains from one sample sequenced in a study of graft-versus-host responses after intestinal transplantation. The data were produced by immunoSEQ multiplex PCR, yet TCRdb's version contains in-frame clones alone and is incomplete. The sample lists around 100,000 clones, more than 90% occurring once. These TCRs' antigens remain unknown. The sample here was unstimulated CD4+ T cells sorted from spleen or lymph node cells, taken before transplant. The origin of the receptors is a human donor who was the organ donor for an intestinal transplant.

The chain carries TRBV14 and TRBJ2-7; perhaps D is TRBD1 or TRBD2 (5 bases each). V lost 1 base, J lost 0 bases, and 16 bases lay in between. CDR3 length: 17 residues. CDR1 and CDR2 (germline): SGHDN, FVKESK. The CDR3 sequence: CASSQGLRGPSSYEQYF. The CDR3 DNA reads TGTGCCAGCAGCCAAGGTCTAAGGGGACCCTCCTCCTACGAGCAGTACTTC.

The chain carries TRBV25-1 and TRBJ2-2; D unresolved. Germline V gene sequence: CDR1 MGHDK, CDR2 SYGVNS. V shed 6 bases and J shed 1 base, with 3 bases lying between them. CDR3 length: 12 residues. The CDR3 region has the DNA TGTGCCAGCAGACAGAACACCGGGGAGCTGTTTTTT. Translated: CASRQNTGELFF.

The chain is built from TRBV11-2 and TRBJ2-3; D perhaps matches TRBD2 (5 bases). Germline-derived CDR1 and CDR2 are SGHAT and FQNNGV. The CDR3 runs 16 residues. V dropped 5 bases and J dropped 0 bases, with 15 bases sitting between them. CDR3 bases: TGTGCCAGCAGCCCCTCGGCTTGGACTAGCACAGATACGCAGTATTTT. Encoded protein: CASSPSAWTSTDTQYF.

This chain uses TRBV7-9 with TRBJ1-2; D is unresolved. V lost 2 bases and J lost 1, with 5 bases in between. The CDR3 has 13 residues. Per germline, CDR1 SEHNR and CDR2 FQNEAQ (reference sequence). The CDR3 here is CASSLQNNYGYTF. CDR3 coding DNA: TGTGCCAGCAGCTTACAAAATAACTATGGCTACACCTTC. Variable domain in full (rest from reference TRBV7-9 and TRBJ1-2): DTGVSQNPRHKITKRGQNVTFRCDPISEHNRLYWYRQTLGQGPEFLTYFQNEAQLEKSRLLSDRFSAERPKGSFSTLEIQRTEQGDSAMYLCASSLQNNYGYTFGSGTRLTVV.

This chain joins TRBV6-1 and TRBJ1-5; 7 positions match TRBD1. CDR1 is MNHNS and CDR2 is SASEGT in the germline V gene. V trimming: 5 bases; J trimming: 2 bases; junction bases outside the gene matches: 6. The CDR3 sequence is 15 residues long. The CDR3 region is CASSRTGIGNQPQHF. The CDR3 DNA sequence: TGTGCCAGCAGTAGGACAGGTATCGGCAATCAGCCCCAGCATTTT.

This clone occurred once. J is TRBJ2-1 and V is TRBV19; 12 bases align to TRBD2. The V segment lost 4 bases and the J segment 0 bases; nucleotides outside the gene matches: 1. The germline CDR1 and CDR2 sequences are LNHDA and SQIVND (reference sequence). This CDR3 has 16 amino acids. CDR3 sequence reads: CASSKTSGSSYNEQFF. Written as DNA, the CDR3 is TGTGCCAGTAGTAAGACTAGCGGGAGCTCCTACAATGAGCAGTTCTTC.

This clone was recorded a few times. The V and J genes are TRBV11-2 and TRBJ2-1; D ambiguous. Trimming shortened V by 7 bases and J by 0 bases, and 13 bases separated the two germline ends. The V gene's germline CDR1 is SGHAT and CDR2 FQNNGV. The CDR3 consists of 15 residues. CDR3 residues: CASTSLGNSYNEQFF. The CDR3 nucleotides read TGTGCCAGCACCTCTTTAGGCAACTCCTACAATGAGCAGTTCTTC.

The DNA for the CDR3 is TGTGCCAGCAGGCCCAACACGCTTGGACGGAATAGCAATCAGCCCCAGCATTTT. The encoded protein is CASRPNTLGRNSNQPQHF. The V and J genes are TRBV27 and TRBJ1-5; D ambiguous. Germline loops: CDR1 MNHEY, CDR2 SMNVEV (reference sequence). The CDR3 length is 18 residues. V was pared by 6 bases and J by 0 bases, with 21 bases between.

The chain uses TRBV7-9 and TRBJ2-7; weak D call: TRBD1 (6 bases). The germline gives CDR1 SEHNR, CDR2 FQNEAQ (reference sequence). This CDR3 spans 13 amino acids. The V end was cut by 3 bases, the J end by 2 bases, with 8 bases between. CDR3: CASSFAGAYEQYF. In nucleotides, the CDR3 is TGTGCCAGCAGCTTCGCAGGGGCCTACGAGCAGTACTTC.

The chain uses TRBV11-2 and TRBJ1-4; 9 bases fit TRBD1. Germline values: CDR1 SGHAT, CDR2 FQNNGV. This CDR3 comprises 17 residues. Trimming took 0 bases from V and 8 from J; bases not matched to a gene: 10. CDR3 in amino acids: CASSLDRGTGLHEKLFF. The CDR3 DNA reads TGTGCCAGCAGCTTAGATCGTGGGACAGGGTTGCACGAAAAACTGTTTTTT.

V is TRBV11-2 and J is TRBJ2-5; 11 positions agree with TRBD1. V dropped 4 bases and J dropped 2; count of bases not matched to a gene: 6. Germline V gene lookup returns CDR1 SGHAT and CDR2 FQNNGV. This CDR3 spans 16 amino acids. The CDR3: CASSSNRDRGQETQYF. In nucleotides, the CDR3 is TGTGCCAGCAGCTCAAACCGGGACAGGGGGCAAGAGACCCAGTACTTC.

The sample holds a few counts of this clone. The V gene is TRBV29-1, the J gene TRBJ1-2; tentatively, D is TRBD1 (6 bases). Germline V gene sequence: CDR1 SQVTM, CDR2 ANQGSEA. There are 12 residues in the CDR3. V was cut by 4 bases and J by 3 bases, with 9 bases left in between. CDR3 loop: CSVVRGDYGYTF. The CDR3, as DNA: TGCAGCGTTGTGAGGGGGGACTATGGCTACACCTTC.

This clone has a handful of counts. The CDR3 nucleotides are TGTGCCAGCAGCCACACAGGGGGCGAGACTGAAGCTTTCTTT. Protein: CASSHTGGETEAFF. The V call is TRBV7-9, the J call TRBJ1-1; TRBD1 matches at 9 bases. J was trimmed by 5 bases and V by 5 bases; bases with no gene match: 6. The CDR3 spans 14 residues. Germline assignment: CDR1 SEHNR and CDR2 FQNEAQ (reference sequence).

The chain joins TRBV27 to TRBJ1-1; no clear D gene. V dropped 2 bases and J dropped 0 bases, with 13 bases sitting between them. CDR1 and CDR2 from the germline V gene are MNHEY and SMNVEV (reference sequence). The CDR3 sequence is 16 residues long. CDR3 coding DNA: TGTGCCAGCAGTTTAAGAGACGGATACATGAACACTGAAGCTTTCTTT. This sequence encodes CASSLRDGYMNTEAFF.

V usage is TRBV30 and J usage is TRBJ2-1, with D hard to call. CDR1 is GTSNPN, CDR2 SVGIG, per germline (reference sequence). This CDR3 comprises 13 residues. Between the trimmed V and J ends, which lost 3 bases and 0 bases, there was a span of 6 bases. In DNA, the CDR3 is TGTGCCTGGAGGGACCACTCCTACAATGAGCAGTTCTTC. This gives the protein CAWRDHSYNEQFF.

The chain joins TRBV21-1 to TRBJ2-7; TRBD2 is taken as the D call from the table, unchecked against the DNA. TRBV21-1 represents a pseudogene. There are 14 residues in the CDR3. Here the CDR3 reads CASSKSGGTHEQYF. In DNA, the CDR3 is TGTGCCAGCAGCAAGTCGGGAGGAACCCACGAGCAGTACTTC.

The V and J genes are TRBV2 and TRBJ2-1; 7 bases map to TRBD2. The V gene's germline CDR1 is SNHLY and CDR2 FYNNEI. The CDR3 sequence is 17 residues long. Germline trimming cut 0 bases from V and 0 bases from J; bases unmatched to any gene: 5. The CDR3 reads CASSEARGLRSYNEQFF. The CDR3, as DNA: TGTGCCAGCAGTGAAGCGCGGGGACTACGCTCCTACAATGAGCAGTTCTTC.

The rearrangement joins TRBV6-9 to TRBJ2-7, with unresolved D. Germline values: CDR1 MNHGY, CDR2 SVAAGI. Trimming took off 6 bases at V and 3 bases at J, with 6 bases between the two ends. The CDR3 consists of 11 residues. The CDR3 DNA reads TGTGCCAGCAGGGGATACTACGAGCAGTACTTC. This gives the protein CASRGYYEQYF.

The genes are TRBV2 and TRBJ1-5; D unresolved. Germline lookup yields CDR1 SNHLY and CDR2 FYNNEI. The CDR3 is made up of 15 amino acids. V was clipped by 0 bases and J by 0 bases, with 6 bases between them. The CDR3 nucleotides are TGTGCCAGCAGTGAAGCGCACTTTAGCAATCAGCCCCAGCATTTT. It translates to CASSEAHFSNQPQHF.

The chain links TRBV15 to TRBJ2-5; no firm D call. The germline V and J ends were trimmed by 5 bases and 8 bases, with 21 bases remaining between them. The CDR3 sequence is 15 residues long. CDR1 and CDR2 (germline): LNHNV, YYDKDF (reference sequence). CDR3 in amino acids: CATSFQRYPQETQYF. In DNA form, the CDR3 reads TGTGCCACCAGCTTTCAGCGTTACCCTCAGGAAACCCAGTACTTC. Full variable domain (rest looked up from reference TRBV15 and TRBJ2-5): DAMVIQNPRYQVTQFGKPVTLSCSQTLNHNVMYWYQQKSSQAPKLLFHYYDKDFNNEADTPDNFQSRRPNTSFCFLDIRSPGLGDTAMYLCATSFQRYPQETQYFGPGTRLLVL.

CDR3 coding DNA: TGTGCCAGCAGCGGCCAGGGAGGTAGCACAGATACGCAGTATTTT. Residues: CASSGQGGSTDTQYF. This chain uses TRBV7-2 with TRBJ2-3; perhaps TRBD2 as D (6 bases). The CDR3 is 15 amino acids. V lost 5 bases and J lost 0, with 12 bases in between. Germline V CDR1 and CDR2: SGHTA, FQGNSA.

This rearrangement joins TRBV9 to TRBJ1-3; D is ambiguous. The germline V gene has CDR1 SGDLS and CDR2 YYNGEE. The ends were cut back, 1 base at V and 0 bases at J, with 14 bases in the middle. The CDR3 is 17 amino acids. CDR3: CASSVYPASLSGNTIYF. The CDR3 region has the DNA TGTGCCAGCAGCGTATACCCAGCTTCCCTCTCTGGAAACACCATATATTTT.

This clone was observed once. CDR3 region: CASSERNEQFF. DNA of the CDR3: TGTGCCAGCAGTGAAAGAAATGAGCAGTTCTTC. V gene TRBV2 combines with J gene TRBJ2-1; D gene uncertain. Trimming removed 2 bases at V and 7 bases at J, with 3 bases between. The CDR3 contains 11 residues. Germline values: CDR1 SNHLY, CDR2 FYNNEI.

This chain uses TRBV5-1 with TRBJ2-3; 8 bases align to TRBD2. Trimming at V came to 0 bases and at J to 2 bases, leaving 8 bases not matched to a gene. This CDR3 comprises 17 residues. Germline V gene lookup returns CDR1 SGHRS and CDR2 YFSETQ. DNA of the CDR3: TGCGCCAGCAGCTTGGTTTTCCGGGAGGGCCCCACAGATACGCAGTATTTT. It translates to CASSLVFREGPTDTQYF.

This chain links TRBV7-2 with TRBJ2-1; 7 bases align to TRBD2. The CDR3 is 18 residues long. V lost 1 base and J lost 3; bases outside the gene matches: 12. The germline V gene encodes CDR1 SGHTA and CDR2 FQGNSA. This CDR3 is CASSLEGFAGVGYNEQFF. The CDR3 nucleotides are TGTGCCAGCAGCTTAGAAGGGTTCGCGGGAGTGGGCTACAATGAGCAGTTCTTC.

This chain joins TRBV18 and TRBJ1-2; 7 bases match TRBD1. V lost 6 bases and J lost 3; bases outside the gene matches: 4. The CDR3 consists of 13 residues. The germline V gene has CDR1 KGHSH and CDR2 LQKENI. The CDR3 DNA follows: TGTGCCAGCTCGCCAAGGGGGCACTATGGCTACACCTTC. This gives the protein CASSPRGHYGYTF.

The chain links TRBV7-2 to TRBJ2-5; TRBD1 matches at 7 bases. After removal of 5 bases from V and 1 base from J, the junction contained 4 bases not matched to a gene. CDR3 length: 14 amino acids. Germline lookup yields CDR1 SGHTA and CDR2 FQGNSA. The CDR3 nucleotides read TGTGCCAGCAGCCCGCGACAGGGCCAAGAGACCCAGTACTTC. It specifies CASSPRQGQETQYF.